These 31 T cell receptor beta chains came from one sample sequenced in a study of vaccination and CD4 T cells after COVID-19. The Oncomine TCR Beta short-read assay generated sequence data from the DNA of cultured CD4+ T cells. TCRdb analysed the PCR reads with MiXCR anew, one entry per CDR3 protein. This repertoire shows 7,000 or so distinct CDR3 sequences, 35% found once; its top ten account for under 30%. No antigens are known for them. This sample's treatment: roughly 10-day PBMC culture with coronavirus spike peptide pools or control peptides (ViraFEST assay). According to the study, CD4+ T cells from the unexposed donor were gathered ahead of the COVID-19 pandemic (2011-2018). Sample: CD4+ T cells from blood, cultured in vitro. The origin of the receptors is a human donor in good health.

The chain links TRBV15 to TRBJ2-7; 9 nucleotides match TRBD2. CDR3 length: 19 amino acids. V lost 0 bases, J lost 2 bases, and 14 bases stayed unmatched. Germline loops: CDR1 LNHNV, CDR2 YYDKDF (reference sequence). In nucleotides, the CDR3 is TGTGCCACCAGCAGAGATTCGGTAGCGGGGGAGCTACGGACCTACGAGCAGTACTTC. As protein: CATSRDSVAGELRTYEQYF.

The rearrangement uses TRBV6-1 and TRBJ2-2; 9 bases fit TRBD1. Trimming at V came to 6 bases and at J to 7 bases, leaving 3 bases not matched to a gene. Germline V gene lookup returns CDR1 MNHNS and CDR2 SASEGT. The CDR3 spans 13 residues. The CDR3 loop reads CASRQGAVGELFF. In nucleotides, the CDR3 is TGTGCCAGCAGACAGGGGGCGGTCGGGGAGCTGTTTTTT.

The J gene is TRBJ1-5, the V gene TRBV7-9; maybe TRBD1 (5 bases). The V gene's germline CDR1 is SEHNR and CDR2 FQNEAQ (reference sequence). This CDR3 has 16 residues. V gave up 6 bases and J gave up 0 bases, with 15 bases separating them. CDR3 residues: CASSSEGLYSNQPQHF. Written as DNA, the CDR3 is TGTGCCAGCAGTTCGGAGGGGTTATATAGCAATCAGCCCCAGCATTTT. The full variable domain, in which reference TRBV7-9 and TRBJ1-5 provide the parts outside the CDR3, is DTGVSQNPRHKITKRGQNVTFRCDPISEHNRLYWYRQTLGQGPEFLTYFQNEAQLEKSRLLSDRFSAERPKGSFSTLEIQRTEQGDSAMYLCASSSEGLYSNQPQHFGDGTRLSIL.

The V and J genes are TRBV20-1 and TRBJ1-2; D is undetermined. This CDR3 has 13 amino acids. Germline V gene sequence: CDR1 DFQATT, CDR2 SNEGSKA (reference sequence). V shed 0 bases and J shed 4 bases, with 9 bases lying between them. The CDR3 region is CSARDGSSYGYTF. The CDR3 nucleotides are TGCAGTGCTAGAGATGGCAGTTCCTATGGCTACACCTTC.

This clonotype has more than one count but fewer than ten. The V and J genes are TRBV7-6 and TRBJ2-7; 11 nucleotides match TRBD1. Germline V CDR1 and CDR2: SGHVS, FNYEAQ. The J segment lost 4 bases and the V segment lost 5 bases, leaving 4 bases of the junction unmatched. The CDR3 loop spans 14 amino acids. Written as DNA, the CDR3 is TGTGCCAGCAGCCCCGGGACAGGGGGTTACGAGCAGTACTTC. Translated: CASSPGTGGYEQYF.

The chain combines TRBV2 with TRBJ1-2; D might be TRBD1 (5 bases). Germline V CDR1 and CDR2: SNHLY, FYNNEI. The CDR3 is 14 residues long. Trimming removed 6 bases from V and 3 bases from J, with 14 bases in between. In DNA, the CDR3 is TGTGCCAGCAGAACCGACAGTAACTACTATGGCTACACCTTC. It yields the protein CASRTDSNYYGYTF.

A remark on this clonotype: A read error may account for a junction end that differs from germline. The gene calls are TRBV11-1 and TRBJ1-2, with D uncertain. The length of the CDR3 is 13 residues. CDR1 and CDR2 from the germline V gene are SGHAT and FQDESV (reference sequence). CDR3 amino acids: CTSSVNSGPSYTF. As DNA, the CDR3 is TGTACCAGCAGCGTAAATTCAGGACCGAGCTACACCTTC.

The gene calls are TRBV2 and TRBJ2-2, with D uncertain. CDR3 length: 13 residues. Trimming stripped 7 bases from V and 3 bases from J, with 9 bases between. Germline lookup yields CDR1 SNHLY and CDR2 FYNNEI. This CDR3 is CASIQGYTGELFF. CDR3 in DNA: TGTGCCAGCATCCAAGGGTACACCGGGGAGCTGTTTTTT.

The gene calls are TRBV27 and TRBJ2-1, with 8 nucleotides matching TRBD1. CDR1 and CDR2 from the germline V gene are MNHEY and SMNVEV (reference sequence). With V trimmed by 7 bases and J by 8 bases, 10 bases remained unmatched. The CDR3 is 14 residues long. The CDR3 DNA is TGTGCCAGCACCAGGGGGCTCGAGTCCGATGAGCAGTTCTTC. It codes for CASTRGLESDEQFF.

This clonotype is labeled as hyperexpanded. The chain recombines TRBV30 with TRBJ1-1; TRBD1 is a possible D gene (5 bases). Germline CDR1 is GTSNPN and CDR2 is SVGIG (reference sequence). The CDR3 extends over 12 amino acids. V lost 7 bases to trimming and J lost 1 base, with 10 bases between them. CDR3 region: CASQGPNTEAFF. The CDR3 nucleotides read TGTGCCTCCCAGGGCCCGAACACTGAAGCTTTCTTT.

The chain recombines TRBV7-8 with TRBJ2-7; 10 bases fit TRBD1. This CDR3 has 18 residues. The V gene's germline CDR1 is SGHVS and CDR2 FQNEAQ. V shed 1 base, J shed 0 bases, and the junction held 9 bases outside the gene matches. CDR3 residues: CASSLGGQGLGASYEQYF. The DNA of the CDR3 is TGTGCCAGCAGCTTAGGGGGACAGGGGTTGGGGGCCTCCTACGAGCAGTACTTC. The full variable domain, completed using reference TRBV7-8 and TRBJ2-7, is GAGVSQSPRYKVAKRGQDVALRCDPISGHVSLFWYQQALGQGPEFLTYFQNEAQLDKSGLPSDRFFAERPEGSVSTLKIQRTQQEDSAVYLCASSLGGQGLGASYEQYFGPGTRLTVT.

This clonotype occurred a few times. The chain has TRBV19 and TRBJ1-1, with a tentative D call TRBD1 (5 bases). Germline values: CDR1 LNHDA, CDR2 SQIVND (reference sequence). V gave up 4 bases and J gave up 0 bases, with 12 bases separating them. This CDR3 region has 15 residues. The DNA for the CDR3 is TGTGCCAGTAGTACCGGACATTCCCTGAACACTGAAGCTTTCTTT. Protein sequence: CASSTGHSLNTEAFF. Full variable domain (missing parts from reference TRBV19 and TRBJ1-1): DGGITQSPKYLFRKEGQNVTLSCEQNLNHDAMYWYRQDPGQGLRLIYYSQIVNDFQKGDIAEGYSVSREKKESFPLTVTSAQKNPTAFYLCASSTGHSLNTEAFFGQGTRLTVV.

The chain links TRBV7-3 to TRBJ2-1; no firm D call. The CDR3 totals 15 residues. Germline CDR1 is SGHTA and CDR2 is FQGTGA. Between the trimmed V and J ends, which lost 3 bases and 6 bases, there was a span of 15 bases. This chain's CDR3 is CASSFGLAVANEQFF. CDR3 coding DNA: TGTGCCAGCAGCTTTGGGTTAGCAGTGGCCAATGAGCAGTTCTTC.

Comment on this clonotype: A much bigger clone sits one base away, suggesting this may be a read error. CDR3 in amino acids: CATGIEGNQPQHF. DNA of the CDR3: TGTGCCACCGGCATAGAGGGCAATCAGCCCCAGCATTTT. V usage is TRBV15 and J usage is TRBJ1-5; D gene uncertain. Germline V gene data show CDR1 as LNHNV and CDR2 as YYDKDF (reference sequence). There are 13 residues in the CDR3. V lost 8 bases and J 2 bases, leaving 10 bases between the germline ends.

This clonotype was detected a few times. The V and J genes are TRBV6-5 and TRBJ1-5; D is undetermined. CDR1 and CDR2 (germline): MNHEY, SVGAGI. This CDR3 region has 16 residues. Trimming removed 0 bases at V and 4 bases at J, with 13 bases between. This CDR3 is CASSYSTVAGNQPQHF. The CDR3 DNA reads TGTGCCAGCAGTTACTCGACGGTAGCGGGGAATCAGCCCCAGCATTTT.

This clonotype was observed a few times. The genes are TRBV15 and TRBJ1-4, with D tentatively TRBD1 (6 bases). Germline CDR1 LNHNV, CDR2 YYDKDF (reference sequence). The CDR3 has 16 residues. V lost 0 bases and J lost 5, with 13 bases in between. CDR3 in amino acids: CATSRDLRGSNEKLFF. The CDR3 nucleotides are TGTGCCACCAGCAGAGATCTCAGGGGCTCCAATGAAAAACTGTTTTTT.

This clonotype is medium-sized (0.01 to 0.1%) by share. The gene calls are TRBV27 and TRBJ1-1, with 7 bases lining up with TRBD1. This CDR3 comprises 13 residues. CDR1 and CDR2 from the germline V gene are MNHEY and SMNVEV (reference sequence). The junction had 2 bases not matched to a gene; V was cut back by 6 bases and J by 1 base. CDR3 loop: CASRWTGNTEAFF. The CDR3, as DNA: TGTGCCAGCAGATGGACAGGGAACACTGAAGCTTTCTTT.

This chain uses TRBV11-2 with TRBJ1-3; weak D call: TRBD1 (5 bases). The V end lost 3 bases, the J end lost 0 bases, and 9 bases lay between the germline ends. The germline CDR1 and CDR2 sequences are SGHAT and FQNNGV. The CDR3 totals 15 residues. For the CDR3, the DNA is TGTGCCAGCAGCTTGACAGCTTACTCTGGAAACACCATATATTTT. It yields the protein CASSLTAYSGNTIYF.

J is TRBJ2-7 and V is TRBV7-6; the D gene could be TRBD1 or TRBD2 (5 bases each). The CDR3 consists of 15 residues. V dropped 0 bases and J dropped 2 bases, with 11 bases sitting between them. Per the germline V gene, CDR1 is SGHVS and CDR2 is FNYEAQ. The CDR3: CASSLALGVAYEQYF. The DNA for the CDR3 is TGTGCCAGCAGCTTAGCGTTGGGGGTAGCCTACGAGCAGTACTTC. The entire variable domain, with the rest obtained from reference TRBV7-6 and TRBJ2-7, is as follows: GAGVSQSPRYKVTKRGQDVALRCDPISGHVSLYWYRQALGQGPEFLTYFNYEAQQDKSGLPNDRFSAERPEGSISTLTIQRTEQRDSAMYRCASSLALGVAYEQYFGPGTRLTVT.

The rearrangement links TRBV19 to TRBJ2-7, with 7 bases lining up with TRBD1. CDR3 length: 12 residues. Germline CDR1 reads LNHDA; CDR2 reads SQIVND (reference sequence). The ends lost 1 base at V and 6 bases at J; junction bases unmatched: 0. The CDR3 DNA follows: TGTGCCAGTAGTATAGGACAGGGCGAGCAGTACTTC. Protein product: CASSIGQGEQYF.

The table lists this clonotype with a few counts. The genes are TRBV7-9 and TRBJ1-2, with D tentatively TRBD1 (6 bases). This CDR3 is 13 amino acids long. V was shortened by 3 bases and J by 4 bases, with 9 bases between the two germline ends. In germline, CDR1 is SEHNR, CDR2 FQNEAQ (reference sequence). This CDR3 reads CASSFSGAYGYTF. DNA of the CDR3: TGTGCCAGCAGCTTCTCAGGGGCCTATGGCTACACCTTC. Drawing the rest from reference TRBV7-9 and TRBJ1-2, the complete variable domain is DTGVSQNPRHKITKRGQNVTFRCDPISEHNRLYWYRQTLGQGPEFLTYFQNEAQLEKSRLLSDRFSAERPKGSFSTLEIQRTEQGDSAMYLCASSFSGAYGYTFGSGTRLTVV.

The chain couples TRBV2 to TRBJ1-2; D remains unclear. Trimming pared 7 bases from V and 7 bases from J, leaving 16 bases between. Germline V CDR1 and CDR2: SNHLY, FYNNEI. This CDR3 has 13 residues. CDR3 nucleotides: TGTGCCAGCACGAGATCGGTAGTAACTGGCTACACCTTC. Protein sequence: CASTRSVVTGYTF.

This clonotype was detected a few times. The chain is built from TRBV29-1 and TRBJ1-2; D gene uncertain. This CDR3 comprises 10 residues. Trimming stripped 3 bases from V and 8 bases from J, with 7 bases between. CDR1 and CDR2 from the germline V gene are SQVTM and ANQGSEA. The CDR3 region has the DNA TGCAGCGTTGACGAGTCGGGCTACACCTTC. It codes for CSVDESGYTF.

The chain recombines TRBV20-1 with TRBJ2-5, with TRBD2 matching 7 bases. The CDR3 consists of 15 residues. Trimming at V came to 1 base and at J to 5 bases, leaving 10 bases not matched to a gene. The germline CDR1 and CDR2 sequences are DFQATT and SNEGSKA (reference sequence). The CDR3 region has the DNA TGCAGTGCTAGAGCCCCGCGGGGGATGGGGGAGACCCAGTACTTC. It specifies CSARAPRGMGETQYF.

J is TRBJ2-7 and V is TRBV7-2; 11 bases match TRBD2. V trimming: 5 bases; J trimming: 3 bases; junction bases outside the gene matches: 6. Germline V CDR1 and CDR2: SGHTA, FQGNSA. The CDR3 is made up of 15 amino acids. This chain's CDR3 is CASSRNLAGGYEQYF. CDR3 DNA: TGTGCCAGCAGCCGAAACCTAGCGGGGGGCTACGAGCAGTACTTC.

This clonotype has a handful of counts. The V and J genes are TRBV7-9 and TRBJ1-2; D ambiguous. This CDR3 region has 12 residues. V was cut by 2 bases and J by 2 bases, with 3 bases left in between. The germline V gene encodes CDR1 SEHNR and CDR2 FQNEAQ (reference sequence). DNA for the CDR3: TGTGCCAGCAGCTTACAGAACTATGGCTACACCTTC. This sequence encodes CASSLQNYGYTF.

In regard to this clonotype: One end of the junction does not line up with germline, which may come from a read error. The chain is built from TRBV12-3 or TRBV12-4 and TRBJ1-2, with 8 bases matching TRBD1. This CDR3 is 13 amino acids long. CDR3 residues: CAGSAGGTWGYTF. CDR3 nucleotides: TGTGCCGGCAGCGCAGGGGGCACCTGGGGCTACACCTTC.

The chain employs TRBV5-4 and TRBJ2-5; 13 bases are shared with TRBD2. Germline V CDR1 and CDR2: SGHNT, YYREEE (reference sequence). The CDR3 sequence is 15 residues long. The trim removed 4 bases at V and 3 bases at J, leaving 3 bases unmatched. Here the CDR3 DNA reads TGTGCCAGCAGCCGAGGGACTAGCGGGGAAGAGACCCAGTACTTC. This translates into CASSRGTSGEETQYF.

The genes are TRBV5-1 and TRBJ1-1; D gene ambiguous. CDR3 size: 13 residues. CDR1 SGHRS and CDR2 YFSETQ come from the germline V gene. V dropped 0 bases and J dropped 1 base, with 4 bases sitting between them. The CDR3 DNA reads TGCGCCAGCAGCTTGGAGACGAACACTGAAGCTTTCTTT. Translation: CASSLETNTEAFF.

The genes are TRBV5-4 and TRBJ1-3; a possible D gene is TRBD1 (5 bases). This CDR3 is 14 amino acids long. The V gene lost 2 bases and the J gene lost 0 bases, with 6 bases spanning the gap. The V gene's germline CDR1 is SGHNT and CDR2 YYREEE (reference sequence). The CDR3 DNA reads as TGTGCCAGCAGCTTTGGGGGCTCTGGAAACACCATATATTTT. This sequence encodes CASSFGGSGNTIYF.

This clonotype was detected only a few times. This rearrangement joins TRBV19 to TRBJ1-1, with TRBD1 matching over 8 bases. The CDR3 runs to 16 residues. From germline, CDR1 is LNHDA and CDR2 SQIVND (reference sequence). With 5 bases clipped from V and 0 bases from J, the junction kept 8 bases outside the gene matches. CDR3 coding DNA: TGTGCCAGTAGTGCCGCAGGACAGGGTCTGAACACTGAAGCTTTCTTT. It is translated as CASSAAGQGLNTEAFF.